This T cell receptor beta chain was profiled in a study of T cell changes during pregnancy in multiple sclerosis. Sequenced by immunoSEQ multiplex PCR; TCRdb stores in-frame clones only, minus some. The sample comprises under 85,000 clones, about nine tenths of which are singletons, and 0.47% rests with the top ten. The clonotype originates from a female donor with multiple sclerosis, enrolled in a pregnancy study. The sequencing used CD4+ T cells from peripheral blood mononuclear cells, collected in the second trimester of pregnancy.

The CDR3 nucleotides are TGTGCCAGCAGTGAAGACAGAACCACAGATACGCAGTATTTT. Translating gives CASSEDRTTDTQYF. The chain joins TRBV2 to TRBJ2-3; D is ambiguous. This CDR3 has 14 amino acids. V gave up 1 base and J gave up 2 bases, with 7 bases separating them. Germline V gene lookup returns CDR1 SNHLY and CDR2 FYNNEI. The full variable domain, completed using reference TRBV2 and TRBJ2-3, is EPEVTQTPSHQVTQMGQEVILRCVPISNHLYFYWYRQILGQKVEFLVSFYNNEISEKSEIFDDQFSVERPDGSNFTLKIRSTKLEDSAMYFCASSEDRTTDTQYFGPGTRLTVL.